Listed here is a single T cell receptor beta chain. The data originate from a study of response to subunit inactivated influenza vaccine. TCRdb itself ran the RT-PCR reads through MiXCR, one entry per CDR3 protein. The sample lists about 650,000 distinct CDR3 sequences; 15% to 19% were seen once. V shed 6 bases and J shed 0 bases, with 16 bases lying between them. The CDR3 runs to 16 residues. The starting material was PBMCs from blood, obtained 11 to 12 days after vaccination. V is TRBV12-3 or TRBV12-4 and J is TRBJ2-3; possibly TRBD2 for D (6 bases). This TCR came from a man aged 45-60 years who received an inactivated influenza vaccine. This CDR3 reads CASRGPGDPSTDTQYF. The CDR3 DNA is TGTGCCAGCAGGGGGCCGGGGGACCCTAGCACAGATACGCAGTATTTT.